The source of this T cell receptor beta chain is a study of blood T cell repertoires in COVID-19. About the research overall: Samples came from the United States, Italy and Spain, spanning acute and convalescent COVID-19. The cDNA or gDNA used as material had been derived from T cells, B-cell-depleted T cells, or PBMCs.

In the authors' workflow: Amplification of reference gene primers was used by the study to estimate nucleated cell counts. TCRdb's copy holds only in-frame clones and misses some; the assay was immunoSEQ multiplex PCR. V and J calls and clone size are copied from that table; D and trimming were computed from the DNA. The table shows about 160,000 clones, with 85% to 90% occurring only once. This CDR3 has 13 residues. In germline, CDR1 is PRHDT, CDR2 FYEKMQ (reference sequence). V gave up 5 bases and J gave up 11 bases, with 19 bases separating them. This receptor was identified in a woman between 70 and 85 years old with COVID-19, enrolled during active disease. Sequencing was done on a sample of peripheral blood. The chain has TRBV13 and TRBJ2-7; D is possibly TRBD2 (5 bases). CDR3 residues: CASSQRNPDLEYF. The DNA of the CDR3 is TGTGCCAGCAGCCAGCGGAATCCCGATTTGGAGTACTTC.